Below, 17 T cell receptor beta chains from the same sample are listed, as sequenced in a study of OX40 agonist ivuxolimab in advanced cancers. Some clones are missing from TCRdb's copy, which holds only in-frame ones; the method was immunoSEQ multiplex PCR. The top ten hold around 0.56% of the sample, which has some 80,000 clones, over 80% seen once. This specimen was CD4+ or CD8+ T cells sorted from blood, taken in a trial of the OX40 agonist ivuxolimab. These receptors all come from an adult with an advanced solid tumor such as melanoma, head and neck, liver or kidney cancer.

This sequence joins TRBV30 and TRBJ1-2, with D tentatively TRBD1 (6 bases). The V end lost 1 base, the J end lost 6 bases, and 9 bases lay between the germline ends. CDR1 and CDR2 from the germline V gene are GTSNPN and SVGIG (reference sequence). CDR3 length: 12 residues. The CDR3 DNA reads as TGTGCCTGGAGTGCAGGGGCCCATGGCTACACCTTC. This codes for CAWSAGAHGYTF.

The V gene is TRBV6-5, the J gene TRBJ1-1; unclear D gene. V was shortened by 0 bases and J by 6 bases, with 11 bases between the two germline ends. This CDR3 has 14 amino acids. CDR1 is MNHEY, CDR2 SVGAGI, per germline. The CDR3 DNA follows: TGTGCCAGCAGTTACTCCCCCAGGTTCTCTGAAGCTTTCTTT. It encodes CASSYSPRFSEAFF.

The gene calls are TRBV4-3 and TRBJ2-7, with D perhaps matching TRBD1 or TRBD2 (5 bases each). Germline V gene lookup returns CDR1 LGHNA and CDR2 YSLEER. The ends were cut back, 4 bases at V and 7 bases at J, with 14 bases in the middle. The CDR3 loop spans 13 amino acids. The CDR3 nucleotides read TGCGCCAGCAGCCTAGGGACGGCCGCGGAGCAGTACTTC. Translated: CASSLGTAAEQYF.

The chain joins TRBV7-3 to TRBJ1-1; D perhaps matches TRBD1 (5 bases). CDR1 and CDR2 (germline): SGHTA, FQGTGA. V was pared by 5 bases and J by 6 bases, with 10 bases between. The CDR3 is made up of 12 amino acids. The CDR3 spells CASSRPGAEAFF. The CDR3 DNA is TGTGCCAGCAGCCGCCCGGGGGCTGAAGCTTTCTTT.

J is TRBJ2-5 and V is TRBV30; D is unresolved. CDR1 is GTSNPN and CDR2 is SVGIG in the germline V gene (reference sequence). The ends were cut back, 4 bases at V and 3 bases at J, with 9 bases in the middle. CDR3 length: 12 amino acids. The CDR3 sequence: CAWTPTKETQYF. The CDR3 nucleotides read TGTGCCTGGACTCCGACAAAAGAGACCCAGTACTTC.

The J gene is TRBJ2-2, the V gene TRBV6-4; either TRBD1 or TRBD2 may supply D (5 bases each). V was shortened by 6 bases and J by 4 bases, with 12 bases between the two germline ends. Germline CDR1 and CDR2: MRHNA and SNTAGT. The CDR3 totals 14 residues. CDR3 nucleotide sequence: TGTGCCAGCAGGCGGGCAGGGCTCACCGGGGAGCTGTTTTTT. This gives the protein CASRRAGLTGELFF.

The V call is TRBV5-1, the J call TRBJ2-5; maybe TRBD2 (7 bases). V lost 6 bases to trimming and J lost 1 base, with 16 bases between them. CDR3 length: 15 amino acids. The germline CDR1 and CDR2 sequences are SGHRS and YFSETQ. The CDR3 DNA reads TGCGCCAGCACCTCGGGGCGGGGGCTCCAAGAGACCCAGTACTTC. Its translation: CASTSGRGLQETQYF. Drawing the rest from reference TRBV5-1 and TRBJ2-5, the complete variable domain is KAGVTQTPRYLIKTRGQQVTLSCSPISGHRSVSWYQQTPGQGLQFLFEYFSETQRNKGNFPGRFSGRQFSNSRSEMNVSTLELGDSALYLCASTSGRGLQETQYFGPGTRLLVL.

The J gene is TRBJ2-3, the V gene TRBV7-6; the D gene is possibly TRBD2 (5 bases). Per the germline V gene, CDR1 is SGHVS and CDR2 is FNYEAQ. This CDR3 has 14 amino acids. Trimming left V 2 bases short and J 5 bases short, with 11 bases between. DNA for the CDR3: TGTGCCAGCAGCTTACCAAGCGGCGGAGATACGCAGTATTTT. This gives the protein CASSLPSGGDTQYF.

The gene calls are TRBV5-4 and TRBJ2-2, with D possibly TRBD1 on 6 matching bases. This CDR3 is 16 amino acids long. Looked up from germline, CDR1 is SGHNT and CDR2 is YYREEE (reference sequence). The germline V and J ends were trimmed by 1 base and 0 bases, with 10 bases remaining between them. Here the CDR3 reads CASSLYRVTNTGELFF. The CDR3, as DNA: TGTGCCAGCAGCTTGTACAGGGTGACGAACACCGGGGAGCTGTTTTTT. The full variable domain, rest sourced from reference TRBV5-4 and TRBJ2-2, is ETGVTQSPTHLIKTRGQQVTLRCSSQSGHNTVSWYQQALGQGPQFIFQYYREEENGRGNFPPRFSGLQFPNYSSELNVNALELDDSALYLCASSLYRVTNTGELFFGEGSRLTVL.

The V and J genes are TRBV5-8 and TRBJ2-3, with TRBD2 matching over 7 bases. The length of the CDR3 is 16 residues. V trimming: 0 bases; J trimming: 0 bases; junction bases outside the gene matches: 4. The germline V gene has CDR1 SGHTS and CDR2 YDEGEE. The CDR3 nucleotides are TGTGCCAGCAGCTTGGACAGCGGGGCTAGCACAGATACGCAGTATTTT. Translated: CASSLDSGASTDTQYF.

The chain carries TRBV25-1 and TRBJ1-2, with unresolved D. The CDR3 covers 13 residues. CDR1 and CDR2 from the germline V gene are MGHDK and SYGVNS. The V and J ends lost 2 bases and 7 bases respectively, with 11 bases between them. CDR3 DNA: TGTGCCAGCAGTGAAATGAGCCATTCTGGCTACACCTTC. This sequence encodes CASSEMSHSGYTF.

This chain uses TRBV18 with TRBJ1-4; D is undetermined. Germline V gene lookup returns CDR1 KGHSH and CDR2 LQKENI. Trimming took off 3 bases at V and 0 bases at J, with 17 bases between the two ends. The CDR3 is 18 residues long. The CDR3 loop is CASSPISRRAATNEKLFF. The CDR3 DNA sequence: TGTGCCAGCTCACCTATTTCGCGACGGGCTGCAACTAATGAAAAACTGTTTTTT.

The chain employs TRBV30 and TRBJ1-2; D remains unclear. V dropped 2 bases and J dropped 3 bases, with 10 bases sitting between them. CDR3 length: 13 amino acids. Germline assignment: CDR1 GTSNPN and CDR2 SVGIG (reference sequence). This CDR3 is CAWSRRAHYGYTF. DNA of the CDR3: TGTGCCTGGAGTCGACGGGCCCACTATGGCTACACCTTC.

The chain carries TRBV30 and TRBJ2-1; perhaps TRBD2 as D (6 bases). The CDR3 has 13 amino acids. Germline CDR1 reads GTSNPN; CDR2 reads SVGIG (reference sequence). V shed 2 bases and J shed 5 bases, with 10 bases lying between them. Here the CDR3 reads CAWSQRADNEQFF. The CDR3 nucleotides are TGTGCCTGGAGTCAGCGGGCTGACAATGAGCAGTTCTTC.

The CDR3, as DNA: TGCGCCAGCAGCTTGGGGGCCGCCGGGACAGGCTACGAGCAGTACTTC. Its protein product is CASSLGAAGTGYEQYF. This rearrangement joins TRBV5-1 to TRBJ2-7; TRBD1 matches at 8 bases. CDR3 length: 16 amino acids. Germline V gives CDR1 SGHRS, CDR2 YFSETQ. The ends lost 0 bases at V and 3 bases at J; junction bases unmatched: 8.

V is TRBV6-5 and J is TRBJ1-1; D is unresolved. From germline, CDR1 is MNHEY and CDR2 SVGAGI. The CDR3 is 15 residues long. Trimming took 0 bases from V and 0 from J, leaving 8 bases between them. CDR3 sequence: CASSYSGSLNTEAFF. CDR3 nucleotides: TGTGCCAGCAGTTACTCGGGTTCGTTGAACACTGAAGCTTTCTTT.

For the CDR3, the DNA is TGTGCCAGCAGCCAAGGGGGCCGAGGTTCCGCGGGTTCCGGGAAGACCCAGTACTTC. Protein product: CASSQGGRGSAGSGKTQYF. V and J are TRBV14 and TRBJ2-5; D could derive from TRBD1 or TRBD2 (5 bases each). The length of the CDR3 is 19 residues. The germline V gene encodes CDR1 SGHDN and CDR2 FVKESK. Trimming removed 1 base at V and 6 bases at J, with 27 bases between.